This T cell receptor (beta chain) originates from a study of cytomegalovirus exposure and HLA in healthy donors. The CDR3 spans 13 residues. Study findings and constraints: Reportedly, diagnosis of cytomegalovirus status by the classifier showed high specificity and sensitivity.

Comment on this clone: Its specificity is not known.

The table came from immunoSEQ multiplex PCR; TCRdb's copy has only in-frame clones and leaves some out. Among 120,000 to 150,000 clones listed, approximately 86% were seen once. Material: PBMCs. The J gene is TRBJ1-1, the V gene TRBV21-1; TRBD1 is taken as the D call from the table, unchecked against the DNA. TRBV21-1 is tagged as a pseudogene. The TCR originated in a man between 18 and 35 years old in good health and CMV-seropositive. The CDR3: CASSKEGGSEAFF. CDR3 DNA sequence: TGTGCCAGCAGCAAAGAAGGGGGTTCGGAAGCTTTCTTT.